This T cell receptor (beta chain) was recorded in a study of blood T cells in healthy people across ages. This clonotype appeared a few times. CDR3 size: 14 residues. Germline CDR1 is SEHNR and CDR2 is FQNEAQ (reference sequence). Trimming took 6 bases from V and 4 from J, leaving 15 bases between them. Together with a sample-barcoded 5' primer, a J-beta primer mix was included in a second PCR lasting about 7 to 11 cycles. TCRdb itself ran the 5' RACE reads through MiXCR, one entry per CDR3 protein. The top ten clones hold 23% of a sample with around 1,800,000 distinct CDR3 sequences, about two fifths of them seen once.

The gene calls are TRBV7-9 and TRBJ1-2, with a weak D call TRBD1 (5 bases). Source material: blood. The clonotype was recovered from a human donor in good health. The chain's CDR3 is CASSYPGLSYGYTF. The CDR3 bases are TGTGCCAGCAGTTACCCGGGACTGAGCTATGGCTACACCTTC.